This entry is about one T cell receptor (beta chain). No antigen is known for it. The ends lost 2 bases at V and 8 bases at J; junction bases unmatched: 14. The CDR3 spans 16 residues. Germline V gene sequence: CDR1 SGHNT, CDR2 YYREEE (reference sequence). This sample is drawn from a study of lymphopenia after photon versus proton radiotherapy. Sequenced by immunoSEQ multiplex PCR; TCRdb stores in-frame clones only, minus some. The table has under 30,000 clones, approximately 88% seen once. General study points: Oligoclonal CD8+ Temra expansion after nadir drove photon patients' diversity drop. Relative stability marked proton patients; photon patients lost diversity and naive cells.

Source: peripheral blood, taken from a patient treated with photon-based radiotherapy. The sequence derives from a middle-aged man with gastric cancer. The chain carries TRBV5-4 and TRBJ1-2; 8 bases fit TRBD1. Here the CDR3 reads CASSFNDPGQGVGYTF. CDR3 coding DNA: TGTGCCAGCAGCTTTAACGACCCTGGACAGGGAGTAGGCTACACCTTC.